This T cell receptor (beta chain) was documented in a study of OX40 agonist ivuxolimab in advanced cancers. Across the study: At doses from 0.01 to 10 mg/kg, patients were given intravenous ivuxolimab every 2 weeks.

Some clones are missing from TCRdb's copy, which holds only in-frame ones; the method was immunoSEQ multiplex PCR. The sample shows tens of thousands of clones, approximately 88% of them seen only once. Germline lookup yields CDR1 SGHTA and CDR2 FQGTGA. Trimming took 2 bases from V and 6 from J, leaving 11 bases between them. The CDR3 spans 13 residues. Anyone with autoimmune disease history or systemic immunosuppression was excluded. This chain links TRBV7-3 with TRBJ2-7, with no clear D. Sequences were derived from CD4+ or CD8+ T cells sorted from blood, sampled in a trial of the OX40 agonist ivuxolimab. The TCR sequence derives from an adult with an advanced solid tumor such as melanoma, head and neck, liver or kidney cancer. CDR3 nucleotide sequence: TGTGCCAGCAGCTTAGGCCCAACCAGCGAGCAGTACTTC. Its translation: CASSLGPTSEQYF.